This T cell receptor beta chain is from a study of blood T cell repertoires in COVID-19. This CDR3 has 13 amino acids. Germline values: CDR1 KGHDR, CDR2 SFDVKD. V was clipped by 4 bases and J by 1 base, with 6 bases between them. Clones were sequenced by immunoSEQ multiplex PCR, and TCRdb holds only the in-frame ones, with some missing. The sample includes roughly 150,000 clones, around 89% of them seen just once. The V gene is TRBV24-1, the J gene TRBJ1-1; D gene uncertain. The TCR originated in a man in his 60s with acute or convalescent COVID-19. Material for sequencing was peripheral blood. CDR3 amino acids: CATSEPGNTEAFF. CDR3 in DNA: TGTGCCACCAGTGAGCCCGGGAACACTGAAGCTTTCTTT.